One and the same sample provided the 29 T cell receptor beta chains below, sequenced in a study of shared clonotypes between healthy human individuals. Measured with immunoSEQ multiplex PCR; TCRdb has only the in-frame clones, and not every one. The table includes over 750,000 clones, 95% to 97% detected once. CD45RO negativity and positive selection for CCR7 defined naive CD8 cells, a population that excluded terminally differentiated effector memory CD45RA+ cells. Sequencing input: naive CD8+ T cells sorted from blood. These receptors were obtained from a man aged 25 to 45 in good health.

The chain carries TRBV7-9 and TRBJ2-1, with 9 nucleotides matching TRBD2. This CDR3 spans 16 amino acids. V shed 7 bases and J 1 base; nucleotides not matched to a gene: 8. Germline V gives CDR1 SEHNR, CDR2 FQNEAQ (reference sequence). CDR3 protein: CASTGSGSGSYNEQFF. As DNA, the CDR3 is TGTGCCAGCACCGGTAGCGGGAGTGGGTCCTACAATGAGCAGTTCTTC.

The rearrangement links TRBV19 to TRBJ1-1; D remains unclear. CDR3 length equals 15 residues. V was trimmed by 3 bases and J by 1 base, leaving 12 bases between them. The germline gives CDR1 LNHDA, CDR2 SQIVND (reference sequence). In DNA, the CDR3 is TGTGCCAGTAGTATGACCGGATTACAGAACACTGAAGCTTTCTTT. Protein: CASSMTGLQNTEAFF.

The gene calls are TRBV21-1 and TRBJ2-5; the table gives TRBD2 as D, unverified against the DNA. TRBV21-1 is a documented pseudogene. The CDR3 contains 17 residues. The CDR3 reads CASTLGLAHLGRETQYF. The CDR3 DNA follows: TGTGCCAGCACCTTAGGACTAGCTCACCTCGGGAGGGAGACCCAGTACTTC.

The V gene is TRBV4-2, the J gene TRBJ2-7; 12 bases line up with TRBD2. Germline values: CDR1 LGHNA, CDR2 YNFKEQ. The CDR3 contains 18 residues. Trimming removed 0 bases from V and 2 bases from J; junction bases left unmatched: 8. CDR3 in DNA: TGTGCCAGCAGCCAAGAGGACTCCCGGACTAGCGGGACCTACGAGCAGTACTTC. It specifies CASSQEDSRTSGTYEQYF.

DNA of the CDR3: TGCGCCAGCAGCCAGACAGGGGTACTTGTTGACGAGCAGTACTTC. It codes for CASSQTGVLVDEQYF. The J gene is TRBJ2-7, the V gene TRBV5-1; TRBD1 matches at 8 bases. Trimming cost V 4 bases and J 5 bases; bases outside gene matches: 11. The CDR3 contains 15 residues. Germline V gene lookup returns CDR1 SGHRS and CDR2 YFSETQ.

The chain recombines TRBV7-8 with TRBJ2-6; D is uncertain. V was clipped by 1 base and J by 0 bases, with 7 bases between them. In germline, CDR1 is SGHVS, CDR2 FQNEAQ. CDR3 size: 16 residues. DNA for the CDR3: TGTGCCAGCAGCTTAGTTCGGAACTCTGGGGCCAACGTCCTGACTTTC. Translated, it gives CASSLVRNSGANVLTF.

The chain employs TRBV29-1 and TRBJ2-3; 9 positions match TRBD2. The CDR3 spans 13 residues. Trimming at V came to 4 bases and at J to 6 bases, leaving 5 bases not matched to a gene. CDR1 and CDR2 (germline): SQVTM, ANQGSEA. In DNA form, the CDR3 reads TGCAGCGTTGGGGGACTAGCAGTCGATACGCAGTATTTT. Residues: CSVGGLAVDTQYF.

The rearrangement links TRBV28 to TRBJ2-1, with TRBD2 identical over 12 bases. The junction had 4 bases not matched to a gene; V was cut back by 7 bases and J by 3 bases. The CDR3 consists of 15 residues. Germline-derived CDR1 and CDR2 are MDHEN and SYDVKM. The CDR3 DNA reads as TGTGCCAGCACCGGACTAGCGGGACTCTACAATGAGCAGTTCTTC. Translated, it gives CASTGLAGLYNEQFF.

As DNA, the CDR3 is TGTGCCAGCAGTTACTACCGACAGGGGACTGAAGCTTTCTTT. It specifies CASSYYRQGTEAFF. The V and J genes are TRBV6-6 and TRBJ1-1; 8 nucleotides agree with TRBD1. This CDR3 comprises 14 residues. CDR1 and CDR2 from the germline V gene are MNHNY and SVGAGI (reference sequence). J gave up 5 bases and V 1 base, and 3 bases lay outside the gene matches.

The chain employs TRBV2 and TRBJ2-2; 8 bases fit TRBD1. CDR1 and CDR2 (germline): SNHLY, FYNNEI. Losses at the gene ends were 8 bases for V and 2 bases for J; bases not matched to a gene: 4. This CDR3 has 14 amino acids. CDR3 DNA sequence: TGTGCCAGCCCCGGGACAGGAAACACCGGGGAGCTGTTTTTT. Its protein product is CASPGTGNTGELFF.

DNA of the CDR3: TGTGCCAGCAGCACGGGGACTGAAGCTTTCTTT. This gives the protein CASSTGTEAFF. The genes are TRBV7-6 and TRBJ1-1; no clear D gene. This CDR3 spans 11 amino acids. CDR1 SGHVS and CDR2 FNYEAQ come from the germline V gene. V lost 5 bases and J lost 5, with 6 bases in between.

J is TRBJ2-3 and V is TRBV27; tentatively, D is TRBD1 (5 bases). This CDR3 has 13 amino acids. The V gene lost 5 bases and the J gene lost 6 bases, with 12 bases spanning the gap. The germline CDR1 and CDR2 sequences are MNHEY and SMNVEV (reference sequence). The CDR3 region has the DNA TGTGCCAGCAGTAGTACAGGCCCCGATACGCAGTATTTT. Translating it yields CASSSTGPDTQYF.

The chain links TRBV29-1 to TRBJ2-2; no firm D call. Trimming took 4 bases from V and 2 from J, leaving 8 bases between them. There are 13 residues in the CDR3. Germline V CDR1 and CDR2: SQVTM, ANQGSEA. The CDR3 here is CSVGAENTGELFF. The DNA for the CDR3 is TGCAGCGTTGGGGCCGAAAACACCGGGGAGCTGTTTTTT.

The chain employs TRBV2 and TRBJ1-3, with 8 bases lining up with TRBD1. V dropped 10 bases and J dropped 4; count of bases not matched to a gene: 6. From germline, CDR1 is SNHLY and CDR2 FYNNEI. CDR3 length: 13 residues. The DNA of the CDR3 is TGTGCCACAATGGACAGGGTCGGAAACACCATATATTTT. Protein: CATMDRVGNTIYF.

V and J are TRBV5-8 and TRBJ2-7, with D unclear. V was shortened by 2 bases and J by 3 bases, with 12 bases between the two germline ends. Germline CDR1 SGHTS, CDR2 YDEGEE. This CDR3 region has 14 residues. The CDR3 DNA is TGTGCCAGCAGCTTCCCAGCAGCCTTCTACGAGCAGTACTTC. Translation: CASSFPAAFYEQYF.

V usage is TRBV7-9 and J usage is TRBJ2-1, with D uncertain. CDR3 length: 14 amino acids. Germline V gives CDR1 SEHNR, CDR2 FQNEAQ (reference sequence). Trimming left V 2 bases short and J 4 bases short, with 9 bases between. CDR3 nucleotide sequence: TGTGCCAGCAGCTTAAACGGCGGATACAATGAGCAGTTCTTC. It yields the protein CASSLNGGYNEQFF.

This clone was observed a single time. This chain joins TRBV4-1 and TRBJ1-1; D is possibly TRBD1 (5 bases). The CDR3 length is 13 residues. CDR1 is MGHRA, CDR2 YSYEKL, per germline. V lost 5 bases to trimming and J lost 6 bases, with 13 bases between them. CDR3 coding DNA: TGCGCCAGCAGCTTCCCAGGGACCCCTGAAGCTTTCTTT. As protein: CASSFPGTPEAFF.

Concerning this clone itself: Other nucleotide sequences in the sample specify the same CDR3. The J gene is TRBJ2-7, the V gene TRBV28; 7 bases are a match to TRBD2. Germline loops: CDR1 MDHEN, CDR2 SYDVKM. V shed 3 bases, J shed 3 bases, and the junction held 2 bases outside the gene matches. This CDR3 has 13 residues. The CDR3 spells CASSLASGYEQYF. In nucleotides, the CDR3 is TGTGCCAGCAGTTTGGCTAGCGGCTACGAGCAGTACTTC. Full variable domain (missing parts from reference TRBV28 and TRBJ2-7): DVKVTQSSRYLVKRTGEKVFLECVQDMDHENMFWYRQDPGLGLRLIYFSYDVKMKEKGDIPEGYSVSREKKERFSLILESASTNQTSMYLCASSLASGYEQYFGPGTRLTVT.

V usage is TRBV6-7 and J usage is TRBJ2-1; D is unresolved. TRBV6-7 is labeled an ORF, and its function is uncertain. V was pared by 8 bases and J by 6 bases, with 20 bases between. There are 15 residues in the CDR3. The CDR3 reads CASEKLGYSVNEQFF. As DNA, the CDR3 is TGTGCCAGCGAAAAACTGGGCTATTCTGTCAATGAGCAGTTCTTC.

The chain recombines TRBV11-2 with TRBJ2-2; 7 nucleotides agree with TRBD1. J was trimmed by 3 bases and V by 3 bases; bases with no gene match: 7. Germline CDR1 reads SGHAT; CDR2 reads FQNNGV. This CDR3 comprises 16 residues. This chain's CDR3 is CASSFSRGWDTGELFF. The CDR3 bases are TGTGCCAGCAGCTTCTCCAGGGGGTGGGACACCGGGGAGCTGTTTTTT.

CDR3 bases: TGCAGCGCGGGACCTCGGGAGGGCCGATACAATGAGCAGTTCTTC. Translating it yields CSAGPREGRYNEQFF. The rearrangement joins TRBV29-1 to TRBJ2-1; 8 positions match TRBD2. Germline assignment: CDR1 SQVTM and CDR2 ANQGSEA. The junction had 12 bases not matched to a gene; V was cut back by 7 bases and J by 4 bases. The CDR3 consists of 15 residues.

A single count supports this clone. CDR3 amino acids: CASSKRAGFDTEAFF. In nucleotides, the CDR3 is TGTGCCAGCAGTAAAAGGGCAGGGTTCGACACTGAAGCTTTCTTT. The chain links TRBV6-1 to TRBJ1-1, with D possibly being TRBD1 (5 bases). Germline CDR1 MNHNS, CDR2 SASEGT. The CDR3 sequence is 15 residues long. The V end was cut by 5 bases, the J end by 3 bases, with 16 bases between.

The rearrangement joins TRBV11-1 to TRBJ2-2; D unclear. V was pared by 6 bases and J by 6 bases, with 11 bases between. CDR1 SGHAT and CDR2 FQDESV come from the germline V gene (reference sequence). The CDR3 is 13 residues long. The CDR3, as DNA: TGTGCCAGCAGTTCTTCTTGGGCCGGGGAGCTGTTTTTT. Encoded protein: CASSSSWAGELFF.

The chain combines TRBV30 with TRBJ2-7, with D possibly TRBD2 on 5 matching bases. Trimming left V 4 bases short and J 3 bases short, with 10 bases between. This CDR3 region has 12 residues. CDR1 GTSNPN and CDR2 SVGIG come from the germline V gene (reference sequence). CDR3 protein: CAWNGEHYEQYF. CDR3 coding DNA: TGTGCCTGGAACGGGGAACACTACGAGCAGTACTTC.

The chain recombines TRBV2 with TRBJ1-2; the D gene is possibly TRBD1 (6 bases). Germline CDR1 reads SNHLY; CDR2 reads FYNNEI. The CDR3 is 17 residues long. With 0 bases removed from V and 2 bases from J, the gap between germline ends came to 16 bases. The chain's CDR3 is CASSEAGVRQGNYGYTF. DNA for the CDR3: TGTGCCAGCAGTGAAGCGGGTGTGCGGCAGGGGAACTATGGCTACACCTTC.

The chain recombines TRBV5-1 with TRBJ2-1; TRBD1 is a possible D gene (5 bases). Germline CDR1 reads SGHRS; CDR2 reads YFSETQ. The ends were cut back, 0 bases at V and 5 bases at J, with 15 bases in the middle. The CDR3 extends over 16 amino acids. The CDR3 spells CASSLEGVMGNNEQFF. The CDR3 DNA is TGCGCCAGCAGCTTGGAAGGGGTGATGGGGAACAATGAGCAGTTCTTC.

The chain joins TRBV7-8 to TRBJ2-3, with D possibly being TRBD2 (6 bases). CDR1 is SGHVS and CDR2 is FQNEAQ in the germline V gene. Trimming stripped 5 bases from V and 0 bases from J, with 15 bases between. The length of the CDR3 is 16 residues. The CDR3 protein is CASSIRSGSSTDTQYF. The CDR3 nucleotides are TGTGCCAGCAGCATCCGTAGCGGAAGCAGCACAGATACGCAGTATTTT.

This clone was recorded only once. V gene TRBV5-4 combines with J gene TRBJ1-1; possibly TRBD1 for D (5 bases). Trimming shortened V by 4 bases and J by 1 base, and 8 bases separated the two germline ends. The CDR3 loop spans 13 amino acids. Germline CDR1 and CDR2: SGHNT and YYREEE (reference sequence). The CDR3 here is CASSGRANTEAFF. The DNA of the CDR3 is TGTGCCAGCAGCGGCAGGGCGAACACTGAAGCTTTCTTT.

A few counts support this clone. V is TRBV27 and J is TRBJ1-5; TRBD1 might be the D (6 bases). The CDR3 contains 14 residues. Per the germline V gene, CDR1 is MNHEY and CDR2 is SMNVEV (reference sequence). V was pared by 4 bases and J by 2 bases, with 9 bases between. CDR3 sequence: CASSSQGGNQPQHF. The CDR3 DNA sequence: TGTGCCAGCAGTTCACAGGGTGGCAATCAGCCCCAGCATTTT.